This T cell receptor beta chain was identified in a study of T cell repertoires in cytomegalovirus infection. TCRdb re-derived calls from the reads in MiXCR, one entry per CDR3 protein. The sample includes approximately 700,000 distinct CDR3 sequences, roughly 36% of them seen just once. Per germline, CDR1 MNHEY and CDR2 SVGAGI. With 5 bases clipped from V and 8 bases from J, the junction kept 6 bases outside the gene matches. This CDR3 comprises 15 residues. The V call is TRBV6-5, the J call TRBJ2-1; 13 bases fit TRBD2. The sequenced material came from PBMCs. The TCR originated in a human donor in good health (CMV status not recorded). Some clones in this sample may be carry-over from other donors' samples. The CDR3 DNA is TGTGCCAGCAGTCCCACTAGCGGGGGGGCCCATGAGCAGTTCTTC. Translation: CASSPTSGGAHEQFF.